This TCR beta chain was observed in a study of blood T cells in healthy people across ages. A sample-barcoded 5' primer and a J-beta primer mix were used in a second PCR of roughly 6 to 11 cycles. TCRdb used MiXCR to reprocess the 5' RACE reads, holding one entry per CDR3 protein. This table holds over a million distinct CDR3 sequences, more than 35% found once. Per the germline V gene, CDR1 is LGHNA and CDR2 is YNFKEQ. With V trimmed by 0 bases and J by 5 bases, 5 bases remained unmatched. The CDR3 extends over 15 amino acids. Material for sequencing was blood. The chain carries TRBV4-2 and TRBJ2-5, with 8 positions matching TRBD2. The TCR originated in a woman aged 60-75 years in good health. The CDR3 coding sequence is TGTGCCAGCAGCCAAGATGCGGGACTAGTCGAGACCCAGTACTTC. As protein: CASSQDAGLVETQYF.